These 11 T cell receptor beta chains were sequenced from one sample in a study of T cell changes during pregnancy in multiple sclerosis. Clones were read by immunoSEQ multiplex PCR, and TCRdb kept only the in-frame ones, dropping some. The top ten clones hold roughly 0.88% of a sample with 85,000 to 110,000 clones, roughly 92% of them seen once. Sequences were derived from peripheral blood, sampled after pregnancy. The receptor set was obtained from a female donor with multiple sclerosis, enrolled in a pregnancy study.

The chain joins TRBV19 to TRBJ1-2, with unresolved D. This CDR3 has 12 residues. CDR1 and CDR2 from the germline V gene are LNHDA and SQIVND (reference sequence). Between the trimmed V and J ends, which lost 6 bases and 5 bases, there was a span of 10 bases. CDR3 nucleotide sequence: TGTGCCAGTAGGGAGGGTCTTTATGGCTACACCTTC. The encoded protein is CASREGLYGYTF.

This chain links TRBV5-1 with TRBJ1-6, with D possibly matching TRBD1 (5 bases). The CDR3 loop spans 15 amino acids. V gave up 4 bases and J gave up 7 bases, with 15 bases separating them. Germline CDR1 is SGHRS and CDR2 is YFSETQ. The CDR3 DNA is TGCGCCAGCAGCCTGGAGGGCCAGGGAAATTCACCCCTCCACTTT. It translates to CASSLEGQGNSPLHF.

Here the CDR3 reads CASSLIGDPNYGYTF. For the CDR3, the DNA is TGTGCCAGCAGCTTGATTGGAGACCCGAACTATGGCTACACCTTC. This chain joins TRBV5-6 and TRBJ1-2, with D hard to call. V was pared by 1 base and J by 2 bases, with 12 bases between. CDR1 is SGHDT and CDR2 is YYEEEE in the germline V gene. The CDR3 totals 15 residues.

The CDR3 is CASSFEMSQTQYF. The DNA of the CDR3 is TGTGCCAGCAGCTTCGAGATGTCGCAGACCCAGTACTTC. The chain links TRBV7-9 to TRBJ2-5; D call uncertain. Trimming left V 3 bases short and J 6 bases short, with 11 bases between. Germline V lookup: CDR1 SEHNR, CDR2 FQNEAQ (reference sequence). The CDR3 length is 13 residues.

The rearrangement links TRBV28 to TRBJ2-3; TRBD1 agrees at 10 bases. The V gene end was trimmed by 7 bases and the J gene end by 7 bases; junction bases not matched to a gene: 8. The CDR3 is 14 residues long. Germline V CDR1 and CDR2: MDHEN, SYDVKM. CDR3 loop: CASKDGQGGYTQYF. The CDR3 nucleotides are TGTGCCAGCAAAGACGGACAGGGGGGGTATACGCAGTATTTT.

This clone was seen many times. This chain uses TRBV5-1 with TRBJ2-5, with D perhaps TRBD1 (5 bases). The length of the CDR3 is 13 residues. V was cut by 5 bases and J by 5 bases, with 13 bases left in between. CDR1 and CDR2 (germline): SGHRS, YFSETQ. CDR3 loop: CASSGRNRETQYF. The CDR3 nucleotides read TGCGCCAGCAGTGGTCGTAACAGGGAGACCCAGTACTTC.

The chain carries TRBV10-3 and TRBJ2-1, with 7 bases identical to TRBD1. After removal of 8 bases from V and 0 bases from J, the junction contained 10 bases not matched to a gene. CDR1 and CDR2 from the germline V gene are ENHRY and SYGVKD. The length of the CDR3 is 16 residues. This chain's CDR3 is CAIGPSQGSSYNEQFF. The DNA of the CDR3 is TGTGCCATCGGTCCTTCACAGGGGAGCTCCTACAATGAGCAGTTCTTC.

This sequence joins TRBV7-3 and TRBJ2-1; TRBD2 might be the D (6 bases). V dropped 5 bases and J dropped 6 bases, with 11 bases sitting between them. CDR3 length: 13 amino acids. The germline gives CDR1 SGHTA, CDR2 FQGTGA. CDR3 loop: CASSGGYSNEQFF. CDR3 sequence (DNA): TGTGCCAGCAGCGGGGGGTACTCCAATGAGCAGTTCTTC.

The chain has TRBV7-9 and TRBJ2-7; 9 bases are a match to TRBD1. The germline V gene encodes CDR1 SEHNR and CDR2 FQNEAQ (reference sequence). V gave up 3 bases and J gave up 5 bases; unmatched junction bases: 11. The CDR3 has 16 residues. CDR3 bases: TGTGCCAGCAGCTTCGGAGGGGGGACAGGGCTGAACGAGCAGTACTTC. It translates to CASSFGGGTGLNEQYF.

The chain combines TRBV6-1 with TRBJ1-2; a weak D match, TRBD1 (5 bases). The germline V gene encodes CDR1 MNHNS and CDR2 SASEGT. V was clipped by 5 bases and J by 4 bases, with 17 bases between them. CDR3 length: 15 residues. The CDR3 region has the DNA TGTGCCAGCAGTCCTCGGGACGGGGGACCCTATGGCTACACCTTC. This sequence encodes CASSPRDGGPYGYTF.

This clone occurred once. V is TRBV6-5 and J is TRBJ1-4, with D tentatively TRBD1 (5 bases). Trimming stripped 0 bases from V and 8 bases from J, with 16 bases between. CDR3 length: 16 amino acids. Looked up from germline, CDR1 is MNHEY and CDR2 is SVGAGI. The CDR3 protein is CASSYSSPLSGEKLFF. Here the CDR3 DNA reads TGTGCCAGCAGTTACTCGAGTCCTTTATCAGGGGAAAAACTGTTTTTT.